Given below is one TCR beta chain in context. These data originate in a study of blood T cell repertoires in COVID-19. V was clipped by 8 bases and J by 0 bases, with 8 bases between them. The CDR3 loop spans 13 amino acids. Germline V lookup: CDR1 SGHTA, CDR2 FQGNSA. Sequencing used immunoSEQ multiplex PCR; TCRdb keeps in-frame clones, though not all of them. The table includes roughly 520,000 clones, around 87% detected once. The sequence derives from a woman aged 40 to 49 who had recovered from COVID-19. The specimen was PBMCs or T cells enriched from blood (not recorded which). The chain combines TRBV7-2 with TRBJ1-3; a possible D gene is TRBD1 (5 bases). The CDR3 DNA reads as TGTGCCAGCGGGGCCGTCTCTGGAAACACCATATATTTT. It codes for CASGAVSGNTIYF. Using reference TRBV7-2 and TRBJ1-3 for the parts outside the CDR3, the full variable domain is GAGVSQSPSNKVTEKGKDVELRCDPISGHTALYWYRQSLGQGLEFLIYFQGNSAPDKSGLPSDRFSAERTGGSVSTLTIQRTQQEDSAVYLCASGAVSGNTIYFGEGSWLTVV.